The present entry profiles one T cell receptor (beta chain) with its context. What it recognizes is unknown. Trimming removed 4 bases from V and 8 bases from J, with 6 bases in between. The CDR3 runs to 11 residues. CDR1 is LNHNV and CDR2 is YYDKDF in the germline V gene (reference sequence). TCRdb's copy holds only in-frame clones and misses some; the assay was immunoSEQ multiplex PCR. The sample lists hundreds of thousands of clones, roughly 70% occurring once. The sample belongs to a study of cytotoxic CD8 clonotypes in ibrutinib-treated CLL. Study background: Median treatment time before response sampling was around twelve months, range 6 to 36.

Whole-study results and caveats: Private clonotypes, not public ones, expanded at ibrutinib response. Clonality was higher at baseline than in age-matched healthy donors and tracked circulating CD8+ T-cell counts.

PBMCs that had been cryopreserved were the source of 1.5 to 2 micrograms of genomic DNA for TCR beta libraries. The chain recombines TRBV15 with TRBJ2-1, with TRBD2 as a possible D gene (5 bases). Sequences were derived from PBMCs, sampled after 24 months of ibrutinib treatment. This receptor was identified in a human donor with chronic lymphocytic leukemia. The CDR3 spells CATSTDYEQFF. The CDR3 bases are TGTGCCACCAGCACGGACTATGAGCAGTTCTTC.